One sample yielded the 27 T cell receptor beta chains listed below, sequenced in a study of T cell responses to AZD1222 COVID-19 vaccine. Generated by immunoSEQ multiplex PCR, the TCRdb table keeps only in-frame clones and is missing some. The sample consists of some 110,000 clones, roughly 84% of them appearing once. This material consisted of peripheral blood, taken 28 days after the second AZD1222 dose. The receptor source for this set is an adult who received the AZD1222 COVID-19 vaccine.

The rearrangement joins TRBV11-3 to TRBJ2-5, with TRBD1 as a possible D gene (6 bases). V lost 2 bases and J lost 2, with 6 bases in between. The CDR3 extends over 13 amino acids. Germline assignment: CDR1 SGHNT and CDR2 YENEEA. The CDR3 region is CASSLQGQETQYF. The CDR3 coding sequence is TGTGCCAGCAGCTTACAGGGGCAAGAGACCCAGTACTTC.

This clone was observed a single time. The chain is built from TRBV27 and TRBJ2-1, with TRBD2 matching 8 bases. Trimming removed 5 bases from V and 3 bases from J; junction bases left unmatched: 6. Germline V gene lookup returns CDR1 MNHEY and CDR2 SMNVEV (reference sequence). CDR3 length: 15 residues. In nucleotides, the CDR3 is TGTGCCAGCAGTCCAGCGGGAGTGAACTACAATGAGCAGTTCTTC. This codes for CASSPAGVNYNEQFF.

This clone was seen a few times. V and J are TRBV9 and TRBJ2-1; D uncertain. The V end lost 4 bases, the J end lost 0 bases, and 11 bases lay between the germline ends. The CDR3 runs 15 residues. CDR1 is SGDLS and CDR2 is YYNGEE in the germline V gene. In DNA, the CDR3 is TGTGCCAGCAGCCCACGTCTGAGCTCCTACAATGAGCAGTTCTTC. As protein: CASSPRLSSYNEQFF.

This clone has more than one count but fewer than ten. The V call is TRBV11-1, the J call TRBJ2-5; 10 bases match TRBD2. Germline CDR1 reads SGHAT; CDR2 reads FQDESV (reference sequence). This CDR3 contains 16 residues. V lost 1 base, J lost 4 bases, and 6 bases stayed unmatched. Written as DNA, the CDR3 is TGTGCCAGCAGCTTAGTCCAGCGGGGGGGCGGAGAGACCCAGTACTTC. This encodes CASSLVQRGGGETQYF.

This clone was seen a handful of times. J is TRBJ1-5 and V is TRBV6-2 or TRBV6-3; D is unresolved. Per the germline V gene, CDR1 is MNHEY and CDR2 is SVGEGT. The CDR3 has 15 amino acids. V was pared by 2 bases and J by 6 bases, with 14 bases between. The CDR3 DNA follows: TGTGCCAGCAGTTACGATGACACGCGCGTTCAGCCCCAGCATTTT. Protein: CASSYDDTRVQPQHF.

The V gene is TRBV28, the J gene TRBJ2-5; D remains ambiguous. In germline, CDR1 is MDHEN, CDR2 SYDVKM. The V and J ends lost 2 bases and 0 bases respectively, with 4 bases between them. The CDR3 runs to 13 residues. CDR3 coding DNA: TGTGCCAGCAGTTTACGGTACCAAGAGACCCAGTACTTC. Translation: CASSLRYQETQYF. The full variable domain, rest sourced from reference TRBV28 and TRBJ2-5, is DVKVTQSSRYLVKRTGEKVFLECVQDMDHENMFWYRQDPGLGLRLIYFSYDVKMKEKGDIPEGYSVSREKKERFSLILESASTNQTSMYLCASSLRYQETQYFGPGTRLLVL.

The chain is built from TRBV28 and TRBJ1-2; D ambiguous. The germline CDR1 and CDR2 sequences are MDHEN and SYDVKM. The V and J ends lost 1 base and 1 base respectively, with 7 bases between them. There are 14 residues in the CDR3. CDR3 in DNA: TGTGCCAGCAGTTTATCGCAGGATAACTATGGCTACACCTTC. It codes for CASSLSQDNYGYTF.

This chain connects TRBV6-5 to TRBJ1-1; no clear D gene. This CDR3 region has 16 residues. Between the trimmed V and J ends, which lost 4 bases and 1 base, there was a span of 16 bases. Germline assignment: CDR1 MNHEY and CDR2 SVGAGI. The CDR3 bases are TGTGCCAGCAGTTTGGTAAGGGTAATCGGGAACACTGAAGCTTTCTTT. As protein: CASSLVRVIGNTEAFF.

The genes are TRBV6-5 and TRBJ2-1; weak D call: TRBD2 (5 bases). The germline V and J ends were trimmed by 5 bases and 3 bases, with 14 bases remaining between them. The germline V gene has CDR1 MNHEY and CDR2 SVGAGI. The length of the CDR3 is 15 residues. CDR3 coding DNA: TGTGCCAGCAGTAAAACTAGGCCCTACTACAATGAGCAGTTCTTC. Its protein is CASSKTRPYYNEQFF.

The table lists this clone with a few counts. The gene calls are TRBV5-4 and TRBJ1-2, with D tentatively TRBD1 (5 bases). Per the germline V gene, CDR1 is SGHNT and CDR2 is YYREEE (reference sequence). Trimming stripped 0 bases from V and 0 bases from J, with 15 bases between. The length of the CDR3 is 17 residues. CDR3 sequence: CASSLARAWGPNYGYTF. The CDR3 region has the DNA TGTGCCAGCAGCTTGGCGAGGGCTTGGGGACCTAACTATGGCTACACCTTC.

The V call is TRBV9, the J call TRBJ1-6, with no clear D. Trimming left V 0 bases short and J 10 bases short, with 8 bases between. This CDR3 has 13 residues. Germline V gives CDR1 SGDLS, CDR2 YYNGEE. CDR3 DNA sequence: TGTGCCAGCAGCGTAGGGGGTAAGTCACCCCTCCACTTT. Its translation is CASSVGGKSPLHF. Full variable domain (remainder filled in from reference TRBV9 and TRBJ1-6): DSGVTQTPKHLITATGQRVTLRCSPRSGDLSVYWYQQSLDQGLQFLIQYYNGEERAKGNILERFSAQQFPDLHSELNLSSLELGDSALYFCASSVGGKSPLHFGNGTRLTVT.

V and J are TRBV29-1 and TRBJ1-1, with TRBD1 matching over 7 bases. Trimming cost V 7 bases and J 1 base; bases outside gene matches: 9. The CDR3 totals 14 residues. Germline-derived CDR1 and CDR2 are SQVTM and ANQGSEA. CDR3 loop: CSGALGQTNTEAFF. CDR3 bases: TGCAGCGGCGCCCTGGGACAGACGAACACTGAAGCTTTCTTT. Looking up the rest from reference TRBV29-1 and TRBJ1-1 gives the full variable domain: SAVISQKPSRDICQRGTSLTIQCQVDSQVTMMFWYRQQPGQSLTLIATANQGSEATYESGFVIDKFPISRPNLTFSTLTVSNMSPEDSSIYLCSGALGQTNTEAFFGQGTRLTVV.

V usage is TRBV30 and J usage is TRBJ1-1; 9 positions agree with TRBD1. Germline lookup yields CDR1 GTSNPN and CDR2 SVGIG (reference sequence). This CDR3 spans 14 amino acids. V was clipped by 3 bases and J by 7 bases; unmatched bases: 9. CDR3 loop: CAWSTGGGLGEAFF. The CDR3 nucleotides read TGTGCCTGGAGCACAGGGGGCGGGTTAGGTGAAGCTTTCTTT.

The genes are TRBV30 and TRBJ1-3; possibly TRBD1 for D (6 bases). Germline V lookup: CDR1 GTSNPN, CDR2 SVGIG (reference sequence). The CDR3 has 20 residues. V lost 0 bases, J lost 7 bases, and 31 bases lay in between. CDR3 in DNA: TGTGCCTGGAGTGTAACCATATGGACAGTCAAAAACTCGATAACGAACACCATATATTTT. This sequence encodes CAWSVTIWTVKNSITNTIYF.

V is TRBV19 and J is TRBJ1-4; D not resolved. Trimming stripped 4 bases from V and 8 bases from J, with 14 bases between. Per germline, CDR1 LNHDA and CDR2 SQIVND (reference sequence). CDR3 length: 14 residues. CDR3 sequence reads: CASSNPPAGEKLFF. The CDR3 DNA is TGTGCCAGTAGTAATCCGCCCGCGGGGGAAAAACTGTTTTTT. Combining the CDR3 with reference TRBV19 and TRBJ1-4 gives the whole variable domain DGGITQSPKYLFRKEGQNVTLSCEQNLNHDAMYWYRQDPGQGLRLIYYSQIVNDFQKGDIAEGYSVSREKKESFPLTVTSAQKNPTAFYLCASSNPPAGEKLFFGSGTQLSVL.

This chain joins TRBV9 and TRBJ1-2; TRBD1 agrees at 7 bases. The germline CDR1 and CDR2 sequences are SGDLS and YYNGEE. The CDR3 length is 14 residues. V shed 0 bases and J 3 bases; nucleotides not matched to a gene: 2. As DNA, the CDR3 is TGTGCCAGCAGCGTAGTCGGGACAGACTATGGCTACACCTTC. Protein sequence: CASSVVGTDYGYTF. Combining the CDR3 with reference TRBV9 and TRBJ1-2 gives the whole variable domain DSGVTQTPKHLITATGQRVTLRCSPRSGDLSVYWYQQSLDQGLQFLIQYYNGEERAKGNILERFSAQQFPDLHSELNLSSLELGDSALYFCASSVVGTDYGYTFGSGTRLTVV.

The chain uses TRBV2 and TRBJ1-2; D perhaps matches TRBD1 (6 bases). From germline, CDR1 is SNHLY and CDR2 FYNNEI. CDR3 length: 13 amino acids. V shed 7 bases and J shed 2 bases, with 11 bases lying between them. The CDR3 nucleotides are TGTGCCAGCAACCGGCAGGGGAACTATGGCTACACCTTC. It encodes CASNRQGNYGYTF.

The chain joins TRBV5-8 to TRBJ1-4; a possible D gene is TRBD1 (6 bases). Trimming took off 6 bases at V and 4 bases at J, with 16 bases between the two ends. Germline V lookup: CDR1 SGHTS, CDR2 YDEGEE. The CDR3 is 15 residues long. CDR3 nucleotide sequence: TGTGCCAGCACCATTGCGGGACATGGTAATGAAAAACTGTTTTTT. This translates into CASTIAGHGNEKLFF.

The genes are TRBV10-3 and TRBJ2-1; D unclear. The CDR3 contains 13 residues. CDR1 and CDR2 from the germline V gene are ENHRY and SYGVKD. The V gene lost 3 bases and the J gene lost 7 bases, with 10 bases spanning the gap. This CDR3 is CAISDSEGNEQFF. The CDR3 nucleotides are TGTGCCATCAGTGACTCCGAAGGGAATGAGCAGTTCTTC.

The chain recombines TRBV7-2 with TRBJ2-7, with 8 nucleotides matching TRBD2. Unmatched junction bases numbered 11, after V lost 1 base and J lost 0 bases. Germline V gene data show CDR1 as SGHTA and CDR2 as FQGNSA. The CDR3 is 18 amino acids. CDR3 nucleotide sequence: TGTGCCAGCAGCTTAGTGTGGGGCTCGGGAGGGAGCTCCTACGAGCAGTACTTC. It is translated as CASSLVWGSGGSSYEQYF.

In its sample, this clone was seen a few times. This chain uses TRBV12-5 with TRBJ1-5; D call uncertain. The CDR3 consists of 17 residues. Between the trimmed V and J ends, which lost 6 bases and 4 bases, there was a span of 22 bases. CDR1 is LGHNT, CDR2 FRNRAP, per germline. CDR3 sequence reads: CASGASPPCYRNQPQHF. In DNA, the CDR3 is TGTGCTAGTGGAGCGTCCCCCCCTTGCTACAGAAATCAGCCCCAGCATTTT.

The chain recombines TRBV2 with TRBJ1-5; D remains ambiguous. V lost 4 bases, J lost 6 bases, and 10 bases lay in between. Per germline, CDR1 SNHLY and CDR2 FYNNEI. This CDR3 has 13 residues. Here the CDR3 reads CASSVWAGQPQHF. The CDR3 DNA reads TGTGCCAGCAGTGTCTGGGCAGGTCAGCCCCAGCATTTT. Drawing the rest from reference TRBV2 and TRBJ1-5, the complete variable domain is EPEVTQTPSHQVTQMGQEVILRCVPISNHLYFYWYRQILGQKVEFLVSFYNNEISEKSEIFDDQFSVERPDGSNFTLKIRSTKLEDSAMYFCASSVWAGQPQHFGDGTRLSIL.

This clone is a singleton in its sample. The rearrangement links TRBV5-1 to TRBJ2-1; D unresolved. The germline V gene encodes CDR1 SGHRS and CDR2 YFSETQ. Trimming took 0 bases from V and 0 from J, leaving 10 bases between them. This CDR3 comprises 16 residues. The CDR3 loop is CASSLGGLSSYNEQFF. CDR3 in DNA: TGCGCCAGCAGCTTGGGCGGCCTCAGCTCCTACAATGAGCAGTTCTTC.

Here the CDR3 reads CASSENGQGNEQFF. The CDR3 bases are TGTGCCAGCAGTGAAAACGGACAGGGTAATGAGCAGTTCTTC. V gene TRBV2 combines with J gene TRBJ2-1, with 8 bases lining up with TRBD1. This CDR3 is built from 14 residues. CDR1 and CDR2 (germline): SNHLY, FYNNEI. V gave up 2 bases and J gave up 7 bases; unmatched junction bases: 4.

This chain uses TRBV29-1 with TRBJ1-1; no clear D gene. V lost 0 bases, J lost 6 bases, and 11 bases lay in between. The germline V gene encodes CDR1 SQVTM and CDR2 ANQGSEA. This CDR3 spans 13 amino acids. CDR3 region: CSVEDQAGPEAFF. In DNA, the CDR3 is TGCAGCGTTGAAGATCAGGCAGGTCCTGAAGCTTTCTTT.

This clone was seen a handful of times. This chain uses TRBV6-1 with TRBJ1-2, with 10 positions matching TRBD1. The CDR3 sequence is 16 residues long. Germline CDR1 MNHNS, CDR2 SASEGT. J gave up 5 bases and V 1 base, and 7 bases lay outside the gene matches. The CDR3 DNA is TGTGCCAGCAGTGAAGGGCCGGACAGGGGGTTTTATGGCTACACCTTC. It codes for CASSEGPDRGFYGYTF.

This clone was picked up one time. The CDR3 loop reads CASSQNSGGSDNSPLHF. The CDR3 coding sequence is TGTGCCAGCAGCCAGAACTCAGGGGGCAGCGATAATTCACCCCTCCACTTT. This rearrangement joins TRBV3-1 (or the pseudogene TRBV3-2) to TRBJ1-6; TRBD1 matches at 8 bases. Germline CDR1 LGHDT, CDR2 YNNKEL (reference sequence). V gave up 3 bases and J gave up 5 bases; unmatched junction bases: 9. The CDR3 sequence is 17 residues long.